The 13 T cell receptor beta chains given below trace back to one sample, sequenced in a study of T-cell reconstitution after alpha-beta-depleted transplantation in children. Unique molecular identifiers were incorporated when the TCRbeta library was constructed. TCRdb itself ran the PCR reads through MiXCR, one entry per CDR3 protein. The data hold 250,000 to 350,000 distinct CDR3 sequences, with around 25% observed a single time. Sequencing used PBMCs, mostly from graft donor cells, obtained 180 days after TCRalphabeta/CD19-depleted stem cell transplant. These receptors were collected from a male patient younger than 18 who had a stem cell transplant for acute lymphoblastic leukemia, so the T cells may come from the graft donor.

This clonotype was seen a handful of times. The rearrangement uses TRBV20-1 and TRBJ2-3, with 10 positions matching TRBD2. The CDR3 contains 14 residues. CDR1 DFQATT and CDR2 SNEGSKA come from the germline V gene (reference sequence). The V segment lost 3 bases and the J segment 2 bases; nucleotides outside the gene matches: 2. The CDR3 bases are TGCAGTGCTAGTAGCGGGAGGCACACAGATACGCAGTATTTT. It encodes CSASSGRHTDTQYF.

The CDR3, as DNA: TGTGCCAGCAGTGAATCTATAGGACAGGGTATCCCCTACGAGCAGTACTTC. Translating it yields CASSESIGQGIPYEQYF. The V gene is TRBV25-1, the J gene TRBJ2-7; 8 positions agree with TRBD1. Per germline, CDR1 MGHDK and CDR2 SYGVNS. The V gene end was trimmed by 1 base and the J gene end by 2 bases; junction bases not matched to a gene: 10. This CDR3 contains 17 residues.

This clonotype was detected a few times. The chain employs TRBV12-3 or TRBV12-4 and TRBJ2-5, with 16 bases matching TRBD2. This CDR3 is built from 18 residues. With 4 bases clipped from V and 4 bases from J, the junction kept 9 bases outside the gene matches. CDR3 in amino acids: CASSSVGLAGGRGETQYF. The CDR3 DNA follows: TGTGCCAGCAGTTCCGTGGGACTAGCGGGAGGGCGGGGAGAGACCCAGTACTTC.

This chain joins TRBV25-1 and TRBJ2-5, with D possibly matching TRBD2 (6 bases). There are 16 residues in the CDR3. V was shortened by 5 bases and J by 5 bases, with 21 bases between the two germline ends. Germline lookup yields CDR1 MGHDK and CDR2 SYGVNS. The CDR3 region has the DNA TGTGCCAGCAGTAATCCGGGGCGGAGCGGAGGGGAGACCCAGTACTTC. Translating it yields CASSNPGRSGGETQYF.

This clonotype was counted between two and nine times. The J gene is TRBJ2-7, the V gene TRBV27, with a tentative D call TRBD1 (6 bases). The V end was cut by 3 bases, the J end by 2 bases, with 11 bases between. Germline CDR1 reads MNHEY; CDR2 reads SMNVEV (reference sequence). This CDR3 region has 14 residues. The CDR3 protein is CASSFQGWAYEQYF. DNA for the CDR3: TGTGCCAGCAGTTTTCAGGGGTGGGCCTACGAGCAGTACTTC.

This clonotype was seen a handful of times. The rearrangement joins TRBV20-1 to TRBJ2-1, with D perhaps given as TRBD1 or TRBD2 (5 bases each). In germline, CDR1 is DFQATT, CDR2 SNEGSKA (reference sequence). With 5 bases removed from V and 4 bases from J, the gap between germline ends came to 15 bases. The CDR3 covers 14 residues. This CDR3 reads CSAQGAWGYNEQFF. In nucleotides, the CDR3 is TGCAGTGCTCAAGGCGCCTGGGGGTACAATGAGCAGTTCTTC.

The rearrangement joins TRBV9 to TRBJ2-7; 8 nucleotides agree with TRBD2. Germline-derived CDR1 and CDR2 are SGDLS and YYNGEE. The CDR3 totals 15 residues. With 0 bases clipped from V and 5 bases from J, the junction kept 7 bases outside the gene matches. For the CDR3, the DNA is TGTGCCAGCAGCGTAGTACCAGCGGGAGTCCACGAGCAGTACTTC. Translation: CASSVVPAGVHEQYF.

The table lists this clonotype with a few counts. This CDR3 is CASSQGRGGVVTEAFF. CDR3 bases: TGCGCCAGCAGCCAAGGGAGGGGGGGAGTAGTCACTGAAGCTTTCTTT. The chain combines TRBV4-1 with TRBJ1-1, with D maybe TRBD1 (6 bases). Germline loops: CDR1 MGHRA, CDR2 YSYEKL. There are 16 residues in the CDR3. V lost 1 base, J lost 4 bases, and 16 bases lay in between.

The chain has TRBV5-5 and TRBJ2-7, with TRBD2 matching over 11 bases. CDR3 length: 15 amino acids. CDR1 SGHKS and CDR2 YYEKEE come from the germline V gene (reference sequence). With 1 base clipped from V and 4 bases from J, the junction kept 4 bases outside the gene matches. CDR3 coding DNA: TGTGCCAGCAGCTTGCGACTAGCGGGGAGTTACGAGCAGTACTTC. Its protein product is CASSLRLAGSYEQYF.

This chain uses TRBV11-3 with TRBJ2-1; a weak D match, TRBD2 (5 bases). This CDR3 has 15 residues. Trimming cost V 1 base and J 8 bases, with 15 bases left between them. Germline CDR1 and CDR2: SGHNT and YENEEA. The CDR3 DNA reads TGTGCCAGCAGCTTAGGAGGGAGCAAGGGCCATGAGCAGTTCTTC. This translates into CASSLGGSKGHEQFF.

The rearrangement uses TRBV27 and TRBJ2-2; tentatively, D is TRBD2 (5 bases). Germline CDR1 reads MNHEY; CDR2 reads SMNVEV (reference sequence). The CDR3 consists of 16 residues. V was pared by 2 bases and J by 4 bases, with 14 bases between. CDR3 DNA: TGTGCCAGCAGTTTAGCCCCTGCGGACTTCACCGGGGAGCTGTTTTTT. Translation gives CASSLAPADFTGELFF.

V gene TRBV25-1 combines with J gene TRBJ2-3, with no clear D. Between the trimmed V and J ends, which lost 6 bases and 1 base, there was a span of 11 bases. The CDR3 loop spans 14 amino acids. Germline V gene lookup returns CDR1 MGHDK and CDR2 SYGVNS. CDR3: CASRDHGRTDTQYF. The CDR3 DNA reads TGTGCCAGCAGGGACCATGGCCGCACAGATACGCAGTATTTT.

This clonotype was recorded a few times. V and J are TRBV24-1 and TRBJ2-4; D not resolved. V shed 5 bases and J shed 1 base, with 11 bases lying between them. This CDR3 has 15 amino acids. CDR1 is KGHDR, CDR2 SFDVKD, per germline. The chain's CDR3 is CATSVQVGAKNIQYF. The CDR3 region has the DNA TGTGCCACCAGTGTCCAGGTTGGGGCCAAAAACATTCAGTACTTC.